What follows describes a single T cell receptor (beta chain). Its antigen is undetermined. The germline gives CDR1 SGHVS, CDR2 FQNEAQ. The CDR3 loop spans 16 amino acids. Between the trimmed V and J ends, which lost 5 bases and 6 bases, there was a span of 22 bases. The sample belongs to a study of beta chain features in type 1 diabetes. Sorting of CD4+ naive, central memory, regulatory and stem cell-like memory cells was performed via CD45RO/CCR7/CD25/CD127/CD95/CD27. Points from the study as a whole: Among patients with Type 1 diabetes, TCRB CDR3s were moderately but significantly shorter in every one of the four CD4+ subsets. The VDJ junctions of type 1 diabetes patients carried fewer insertions and more deletions.

Expressed TCRB transcripts were sequenced because the isolated RNA had all been reverse transcribed beforehand. Naive, central memory and regulatory T cell samples came to a mean of roughly 3.9 million reads. Assay used: immunoSEQ multiplex PCR; TCRdb lists only in-frame clones, some missing. There are around 170,000 clones in the sample; about 10% occur only once, and about 0.65% lies in the top ten. The material sequenced was central memory CD4+ T cells from blood. The sequence was collected from a woman in her twenties or thirties with type 1 diabetes. This chain uses TRBV7-8 with TRBJ1-2; tentatively, D is TRBD1 (5 bases). The CDR3 DNA follows: TGTGCCAGCAGCCCGCTGGCGGGACTCACGTCTAATGGCTACACCTTC. Translated, it gives CASSPLAGLTSNGYTF.